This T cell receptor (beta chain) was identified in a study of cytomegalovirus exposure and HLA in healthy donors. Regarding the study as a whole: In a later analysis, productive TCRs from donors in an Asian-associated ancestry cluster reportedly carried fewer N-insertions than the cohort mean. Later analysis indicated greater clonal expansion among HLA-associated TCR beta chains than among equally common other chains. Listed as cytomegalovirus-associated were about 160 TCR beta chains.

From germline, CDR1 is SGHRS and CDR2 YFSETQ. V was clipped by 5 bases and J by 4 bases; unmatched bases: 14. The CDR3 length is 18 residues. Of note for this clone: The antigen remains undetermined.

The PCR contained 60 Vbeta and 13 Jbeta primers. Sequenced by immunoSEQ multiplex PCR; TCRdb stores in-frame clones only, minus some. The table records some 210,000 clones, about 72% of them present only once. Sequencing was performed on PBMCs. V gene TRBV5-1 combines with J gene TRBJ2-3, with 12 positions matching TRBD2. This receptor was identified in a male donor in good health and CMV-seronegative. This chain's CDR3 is CASSQSGSSGRASDTQYF. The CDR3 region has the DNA TGCGCCAGCAGTCAGAGTGGTTCTAGCGGGAGGGCTTCAGATACGCAGTATTTT.